This T cell receptor (beta chain) is from a study of CD8 T cells in Susac syndrome. Study results and caveats: Clonal expansion was absent from the CD4+ T cell repertoires in Susac syndrome.

TCR beta was sequenced from blood CD8+ and CD4+ T cells. Under recently defined diagnostic criteria, the patients with Susac syndrome qualified as having definite or probable disease. Negative isolation was applied to CD8+ and CD4+ T cells, and FACS enrichment was applied to TEMRA cells. For this clonotype: Its antigen remains unidentified.

V dropped 6 bases and J dropped 7 bases, with 15 bases sitting between them. The CDR3 runs to 13 residues. Germline CDR1 reads DFQATT; CDR2 reads SNEGSKA (reference sequence). RNA totalling roughly 0.5 to 1 ug underwent reverse transcription with random hexamers. Using its own MiXCR run on the immunoSEQ multiplex PCR reads, TCRdb lists one record per CDR3 protein. The sample lists roughly 180,000 distinct CDR3 sequences, roughly 94% occurring once. The clonotype originates from a human donor with Susac syndrome. Sequencing used CD4+ T cells from PBMCs. This chain links TRBV20-1 with TRBJ1-4, with a tentative D call TRBD1 (5 bases). The CDR3 DNA sequence: TGCAGTGCCCAACGTGGGGCTGGTGAAAAACTGTTTTTT. This encodes CSAQRGAGEKLFF.